These 5 T cell receptor beta chains were all obtained from the same sample, sequenced in a study of blood T cell repertoires in COVID-19. Here immunoSEQ multiplex PCR was the method, and the copy in TCRdb shows in-frame clones only, minus some. This sample carries about 300,000 clones, around 90% of them seen once, and the ten largest clones take roughly 1.3%. Sequenced: peripheral blood. The receptors shown here come from a man between 65 and 80 years old with acute or convalescent COVID-19.

V is TRBV6-5 and J is TRBJ1-5; 10 nucleotides match TRBD1. The CDR3 loop spans 15 amino acids. Losses at the gene ends were 6 bases for V and 7 bases for J; bases not matched to a gene: 9. Germline values: CDR1 MNHEY, CDR2 SVGAGI. Written as DNA, the CDR3 is TGTGCCAGCAGATCAGACAGGGGGCCAGGCCAGCCCCAGCATTTT. Translated: CASRSDRGPGQPQHF.

In its sample, this clone was seen a few times. The rearrangement joins TRBV9 to TRBJ2-3, with a possible D match to TRBD2 (5 bases). The CDR3 loop spans 15 amino acids. V was pared by 5 bases and J by 2 bases, with 15 bases between. Germline CDR1 and CDR2: SGDLS and YYNGEE. CDR3 nucleotide sequence: TGTGCCAGCAGTCAAGCCGGGATTACCACAGATACGCAGTATTTT. Its protein is CASSQAGITTDTQYF.

This chain uses TRBV3-1 (or the pseudogene TRBV3-2) with TRBJ1-1; the D is unclear. The CDR3 contains 15 residues. Germline CDR1 is LGHDT and CDR2 is YNNKEL (reference sequence). V lost 1 base and J lost 1, with 10 bases in between. The DNA of the CDR3 is TGTGCCAGCAGCCAAGGGTGGGCAGGGAACACTGAAGCTTTCTTT. It yields the protein CASSQGWAGNTEAFF.

The chain employs TRBV6-2 or TRBV6-3 and TRBJ2-5; 9 bases match TRBD2. The CDR3 covers 16 residues. With 7 bases clipped from V and 4 bases from J, the junction kept 13 bases outside the gene matches. The germline V gene encodes CDR1 MNHEY and CDR2 SVGEGT. CDR3 amino acids: CASTPKGAGGVETQYF. CDR3 DNA: TGTGCCAGCACCCCCAAAGGGGCGGGAGGGGTAGAGACCCAGTACTTC.

V gene TRBV7-3 combines with J gene TRBJ2-2; D call uncertain. Trimming left V 1 base short and J 1 base short, with 10 bases between. Per the germline V gene, CDR1 is SGHTA and CDR2 is FQGTGA. The CDR3 runs to 16 residues. The CDR3 coding sequence is TGTGCCAGCAGCTTAATCCGCGGAATGAACACCGGGGAGCTGTTTTTT. Its translation: CASSLIRGMNTGELFF.